A single sample gave rise to the 17 T cell receptor beta chains below, sequenced in a study of Ad26.COV2.S vaccination and SARS-CoV-2 variants. Clones were sequenced by immunoSEQ multiplex PCR, and TCRdb holds only the in-frame ones, with some missing. This sample has about 350,000 clones, with 90% to 95% found just once. The sample in question was peripheral blood, obtained after recovery from COVID-19. The source of these receptors is a human donor who had recovered from COVID-19.

V gene TRBV4-1 combines with J gene TRBJ1-4; D might be TRBD1 (5 bases). Trimming left V 4 bases short and J 8 bases short, with 14 bases between. The germline V gene has CDR1 MGHRA and CDR2 YSYEKL. This CDR3 comprises 14 residues. The chain's CDR3 is CASSLQGSGEKLFF. The CDR3 DNA is TGCGCCAGCAGCCTTCAGGGATCGGGGGAAAAACTGTTTTTT.

The rearrangement links TRBV27 to TRBJ1-4, with D unresolved. The CDR3 runs 19 residues. Germline lookup yields CDR1 MNHEY and CDR2 SMNVEV (reference sequence). Trimming removed 4 bases from V and 8 bases from J, with 29 bases in between. CDR3 loop: CASSSLSILSDGDYEKLFF. CDR3 DNA sequence: TGTGCCAGCAGTTCCTTATCAATTTTGTCGGACGGCGATTACGAAAAACTGTTTTTT.

This chain joins TRBV6-5 and TRBJ1-3; D unresolved. The CDR3 covers 15 residues. Germline CDR1 is MNHEY and CDR2 is SVGAGI. Trimming shortened V by 2 bases and J by 4 bases, and 12 bases separated the two germline ends. CDR3 DNA sequence: TGTGCCAGCAGTTACGACGATAGAACAGGAAACACCATATATTTT. Translated: CASSYDDRTGNTIYF.

The chain carries TRBV6-5 and TRBJ1-1, with D possibly being TRBD1 (5 bases). Trimming pared 5 bases from V and 4 bases from J, leaving 11 bases between. Germline V gene lookup returns CDR1 MNHEY and CDR2 SVGAGI. CDR3 length: 13 amino acids. Here the CDR3 DNA reads TGTGCCAGCAGTCAGGGATCGAGCACTGAAGCTTTCTTT. It yields the protein CASSQGSSTEAFF.

This clone was picked up one time. This chain uses TRBV6-5 with TRBJ1-1; the D gene is possibly TRBD1 (5 bases). The V end lost 8 bases, the J end lost 6 bases, and 13 bases lay between the germline ends. CDR3 length equals 12 residues. CDR1 and CDR2 from the germline V gene are MNHEY and SVGAGI. The CDR3 here is CASGLLGAEAFF. DNA for the CDR3: TGTGCCAGCGGTCTGTTGGGGGCTGAAGCTTTCTTT.

With regard to this clone: The junction shows a germline mismatch at one end, possibly a read error. This sequence joins TRBV25-1 and TRBJ1-1; 8 nucleotides match TRBD1. This CDR3 is 14 amino acids long. Germline values: CDR1 MGHDK, CDR2 SYGVNS. CDR3 protein: CASSEYTIWDRINF. As DNA, the CDR3 is TGTGCCAGCAGTGAATATACAATCTGGGACAGGATCAACTTT. The whole variable domain, remainder taken from reference TRBV25-1 and TRBJ1-1, is EADIYQTPRYLVIGTGKKITLECSQTMGHDKMYWYQQDPGMELHLIHYSYGVNSTEKGDLSSESTVSRIRTEHFPLTLESARPSHTSQYLCASSEYTIWDRINFGQGTRLTVV.

The chain recombines TRBV6-6 with TRBJ2-2, with 9 bases identical to TRBD2. Germline V gene sequence: CDR1 MNHNY, CDR2 SVGAGI (reference sequence). J gave up 6 bases and V 2 bases, and 4 bases lay outside the gene matches. The CDR3 runs to 15 residues. This CDR3 is CASSYRGGAAGELFF. CDR3 nucleotide sequence: TGTGCCAGCAGTTACCGCGGGGGGGCCGCCGGGGAGCTGTTTTTT.

The chain employs TRBV6-5 and TRBJ1-1, with 7 bases lining up with TRBD1. The CDR3 spans 15 residues. Unmatched junction bases numbered 11, after V lost 9 bases and J lost 1 base. From germline, CDR1 is MNHEY and CDR2 SVGAGI. This CDR3 reads CASTTGDISNTEAFF. CDR3 bases: TGTGCCAGTACAACAGGGGACATTTCGAACACTGAAGCTTTCTTT.

The chain recombines TRBV14 with TRBJ2-7, with D unclear. Trimming removed 0 bases from V and 6 bases from J, with 18 bases in between. The CDR3 is 16 residues long. Germline CDR1 reads SGHDN; CDR2 reads FVKESK. CDR3 sequence (DNA): TGTGCCAGCAGCCAAGACTCCATTATCGCTTCTGGCGAGCAGTACTTC. It yields the protein CASSQDSIIASGEQYF.

The chain has TRBV5-1 and TRBJ2-1; D unresolved. The germline V gene has CDR1 SGHRS and CDR2 YFSETQ. The CDR3 has 13 amino acids. Trimming stripped 4 bases from V and 6 bases from J, with 11 bases between. CDR3 residues: CASSPGTVNEQFF. CDR3 DNA: TGCGCCAGCAGCCCGGGTACGGTCAATGAGCAGTTCTTC.

The rearrangement joins TRBV7-9 to TRBJ2-5; 8 bases line up with TRBD2. CDR1 is SEHNR and CDR2 is FQNEAQ in the germline V gene (reference sequence). This CDR3 has 16 residues. The ends lost 3 bases at V and 7 bases at J; junction bases unmatched: 13. CDR3 residues: CASSLGTGGGSRTQYF. The CDR3, as DNA: TGTGCCAGCAGCTTGGGGACGGGGGGGGGCTCGCGGACCCAGTACTTC.

This clone appeared a single time. The J gene is TRBJ2-5, the V gene TRBV10-1; no firm D call. Germline V lookup: CDR1 WNHNN, CDR2 SYGVQD (reference sequence). V was pared by 5 bases and J by 1 base, with 26 bases between. This CDR3 is 19 amino acids long. CDR3 nucleotide sequence: TGCGCCAGCAGTCCCAATCGGGCGGTGGATTCCCGTTTCCAAGAGACCCAGTACTTC. This translates into CASSPNRAVDSRFQETQYF.

As regards this clone: One junction end does not reproduce the germline sequence, and a read error may be involved. The chain has TRBV20-1 and TRBJ2-7; D perhaps matches TRBD2 (5 bases). The CDR3 covers 11 residues. Germline CDR1 is DFQATT and CDR2 is SNEGSKA (reference sequence). The chain's CDR3 is CSVRGSYEQYF. CDR3 nucleotides: TGCAGTGTTAGAGGGTCCTACGAGCAGTACTTC.

This chain links TRBV28 with TRBJ2-2; D remains ambiguous. This CDR3 is built from 13 residues. Germline V lookup: CDR1 MDHEN, CDR2 SYDVKM. Trimming took off 5 bases at V and 6 bases at J, with 10 bases between the two ends. CDR3 bases: TGTGCCAGCAGTCGCCCAGGCCCCGGGGAGCTGTTTTTT. Its translation is CASSRPGPGELFF.

The CDR3 coding sequence is TGCGCCAGCAGCCAGGACAATTCCGAGGTCTCCTATAATTCACCCCTCCACTTT. Its translation: CASSQDNSEVSYNSPLHF. The genes are TRBV4-1 and TRBJ1-6, with a tentative D call TRBD1 (5 bases). This CDR3 comprises 18 residues. The V end lost 3 bases, the J end lost 0 bases, and 15 bases lay between the germline ends. The germline CDR1 and CDR2 sequences are MGHRA and YSYEKL.

This chain links TRBV5-4 with TRBJ1-1; D call uncertain. Germline V gene data show CDR1 as SGHNT and CDR2 as YYREEE (reference sequence). The CDR3 covers 14 residues. The ends were cut back, 4 bases at V and 1 base at J, with 11 bases in the middle. In DNA, the CDR3 is TGTGCCAGCAGCCCTAGGACGGGGAACACTGAAGCTTTCTTT. Protein: CASSPRTGNTEAFF.

The genes are TRBV6-5 and TRBJ1-6; a possible D gene is TRBD1 (6 bases). The V gene lost 6 bases and the J gene lost 3 bases, with 12 bases spanning the gap. Per germline, CDR1 MNHEY and CDR2 SVGAGI. The CDR3 consists of 15 residues. The CDR3 loop is CASSPGQFYNSPLHF. The CDR3, as DNA: TGTGCCAGCAGCCCGGGACAATTCTATAATTCACCCCTCCACTTT.